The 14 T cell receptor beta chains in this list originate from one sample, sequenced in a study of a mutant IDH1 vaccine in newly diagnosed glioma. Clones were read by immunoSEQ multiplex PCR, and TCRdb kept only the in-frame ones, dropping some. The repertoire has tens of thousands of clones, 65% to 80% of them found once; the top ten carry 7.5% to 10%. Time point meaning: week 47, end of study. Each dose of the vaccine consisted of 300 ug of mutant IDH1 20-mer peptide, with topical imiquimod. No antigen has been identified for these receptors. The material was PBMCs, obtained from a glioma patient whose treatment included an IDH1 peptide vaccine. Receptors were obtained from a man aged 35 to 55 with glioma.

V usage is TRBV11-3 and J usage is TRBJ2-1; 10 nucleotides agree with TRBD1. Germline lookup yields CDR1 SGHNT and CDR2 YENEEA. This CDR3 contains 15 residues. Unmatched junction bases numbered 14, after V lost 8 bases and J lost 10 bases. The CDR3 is CASRGRDRGRLEQFF. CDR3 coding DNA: TGTGCCAGCCGGGGCCGGGACAGGGGCCGTTTGGAGCAGTTCTTC.

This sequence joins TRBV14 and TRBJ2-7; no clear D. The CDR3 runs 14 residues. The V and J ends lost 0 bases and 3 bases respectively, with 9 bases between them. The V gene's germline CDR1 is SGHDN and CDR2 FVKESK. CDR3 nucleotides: TGTGCCAGCAGCCAAGATAAGGGTTACTACGAGCAGTACTTC. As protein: CASSQDKGYYEQYF.

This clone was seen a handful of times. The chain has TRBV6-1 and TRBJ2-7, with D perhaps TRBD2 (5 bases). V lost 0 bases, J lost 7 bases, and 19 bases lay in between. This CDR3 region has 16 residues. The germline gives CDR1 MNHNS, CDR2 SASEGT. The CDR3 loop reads CASSEASGGRPGEQYV. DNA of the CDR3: TGTGCCAGCAGTGAAGCTTCTGGTGGGAGACCGGGGGAGCAGTACGTC.

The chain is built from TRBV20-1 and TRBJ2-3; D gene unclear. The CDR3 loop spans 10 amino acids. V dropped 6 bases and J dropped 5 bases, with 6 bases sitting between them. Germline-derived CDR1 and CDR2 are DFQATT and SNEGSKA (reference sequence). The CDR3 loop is CSAFQDTQYF. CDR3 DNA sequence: TGCAGTGCCTTCCAAGATACGCAGTATTTT.

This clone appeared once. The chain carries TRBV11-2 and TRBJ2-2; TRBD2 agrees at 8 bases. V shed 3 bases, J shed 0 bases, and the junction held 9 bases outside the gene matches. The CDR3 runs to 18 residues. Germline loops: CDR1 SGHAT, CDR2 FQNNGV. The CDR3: CASSFLTPSGPNTGELFF. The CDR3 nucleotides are TGTGCCAGCAGCTTCCTAACCCCTAGCGGGCCGAACACCGGGGAGCTGTTTTTT.

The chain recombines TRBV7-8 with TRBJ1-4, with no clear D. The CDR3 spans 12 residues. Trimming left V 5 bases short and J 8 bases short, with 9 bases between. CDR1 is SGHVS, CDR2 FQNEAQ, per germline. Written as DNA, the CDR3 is TGTGCCAGCAGCCAAACTGGGGAAAAACTGTTTTTT. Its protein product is CASSQTGEKLFF. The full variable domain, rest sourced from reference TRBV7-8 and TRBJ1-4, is GAGVSQSPRYKVAKRGQDVALRCDPISGHVSLFWYQQALGQGPEFLTYFQNEAQLDKSGLPSDRFFAERPEGSVSTLKIQRTQQEDSAVYLCASSQTGEKLFFGSGTQLSVL.

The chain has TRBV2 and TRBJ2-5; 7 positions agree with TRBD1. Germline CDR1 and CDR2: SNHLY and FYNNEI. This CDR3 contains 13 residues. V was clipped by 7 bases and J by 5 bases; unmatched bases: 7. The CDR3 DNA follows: TGTGCCAGCAATACAGGGGTCGGTGAGACCCAGTACTTC. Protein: CASNTGVGETQYF.

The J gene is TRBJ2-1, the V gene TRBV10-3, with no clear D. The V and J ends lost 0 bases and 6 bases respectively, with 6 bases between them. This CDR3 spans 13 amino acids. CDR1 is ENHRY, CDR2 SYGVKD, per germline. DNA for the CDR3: TGTGCCATCAGTGAGTCGGTCTCCAATGAGCAGTTCTTC. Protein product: CAISESVSNEQFF.

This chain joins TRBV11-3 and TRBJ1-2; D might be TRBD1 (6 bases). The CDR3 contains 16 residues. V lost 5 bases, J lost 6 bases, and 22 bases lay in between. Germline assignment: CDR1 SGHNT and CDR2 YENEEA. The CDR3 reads CASSVRTELFSDGYTF. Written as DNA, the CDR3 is TGTGCCAGCAGCGTACGGACAGAACTCTTTTCTGATGGCTACACCTTC.

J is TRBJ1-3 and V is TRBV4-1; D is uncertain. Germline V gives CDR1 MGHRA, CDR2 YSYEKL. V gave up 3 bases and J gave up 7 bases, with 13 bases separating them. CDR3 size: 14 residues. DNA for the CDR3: TGCGCCAGCAGCCAGCCTCGGGCGAGTAACACCATATATTTT. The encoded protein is CASSQPRASNTIYF.

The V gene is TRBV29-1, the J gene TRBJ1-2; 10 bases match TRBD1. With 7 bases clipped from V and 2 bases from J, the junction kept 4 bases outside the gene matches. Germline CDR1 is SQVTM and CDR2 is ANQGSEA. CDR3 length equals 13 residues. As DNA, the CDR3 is TGCAGCGCTGTGACAGGGGGCAACTATGGCTACACCTTC. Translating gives CSAVTGGNYGYTF.

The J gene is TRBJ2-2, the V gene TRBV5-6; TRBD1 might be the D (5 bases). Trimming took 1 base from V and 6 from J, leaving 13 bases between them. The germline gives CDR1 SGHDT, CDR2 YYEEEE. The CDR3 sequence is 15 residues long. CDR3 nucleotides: TGTGCCAGCAGCTTGTCCTGGGGCGGTCCCGGGGAGCTGTTTTTT. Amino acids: CASSLSWGGPGELFF.

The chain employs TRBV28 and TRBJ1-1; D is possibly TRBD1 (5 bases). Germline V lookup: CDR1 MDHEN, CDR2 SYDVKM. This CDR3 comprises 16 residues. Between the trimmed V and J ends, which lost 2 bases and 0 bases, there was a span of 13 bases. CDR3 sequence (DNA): TGTGCCAGCAGTTTACGTGGGACCCCCATGAACACTGAAGCTTTCTTT. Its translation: CASSLRGTPMNTEAFF.

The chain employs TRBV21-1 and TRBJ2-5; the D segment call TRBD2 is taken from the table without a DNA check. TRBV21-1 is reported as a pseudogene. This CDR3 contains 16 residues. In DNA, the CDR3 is TGTGCCAGCAGCACTTCCCCGGGGGACGGCCAAGAGACCCAGTACTTC. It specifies CASSTSPGDGQETQYF.